This T cell receptor beta chain came from a study of blood T cells in healthy people across ages. 13 amino acids form the CDR3, both terminal residues included. Germline V lookup: CDR1 MDHEN, CDR2 SYDVKM. Findings and caveats of the study: Higher diversity, along with more naive CD4+ cells, distinguished long-lived donors from aged donors. A roughly linear fall in TCR beta diversity per million T cells was seen with increasing age.

A second PCR, run for about 7 to 11 cycles, used a sample-barcoded 5' primer plus a J-beta primer mix. TCRdb itself ran the 5' RACE reads through MiXCR, one entry per CDR3 protein. There are some 290,000 distinct CDR3 sequences in the sample; around 29% occur only once, and roughly 28% lies in the top ten. Peripheral blood from each donor was collected in a volume of about 10 milliliters. Many counts were recorded for this clonotype. Its antigen is as yet unknown. Given the absence of the conserved phenylalanine or tryptophan at the CDR3 end, a read error is likely. It is unclear where the CDR3 begins or ends on the DNA, so no DNA is shown, and the CDR3 is as TCRdb lists it.

The clonotype originates from a woman in her seventies in good health. Sequences were obtained from blood. The chain combines TRBV28 with TRBJ2-7; the DNA was not used to check the table's D call, TRBD1. The CDR3 reads CASSLSGGAPFSI.